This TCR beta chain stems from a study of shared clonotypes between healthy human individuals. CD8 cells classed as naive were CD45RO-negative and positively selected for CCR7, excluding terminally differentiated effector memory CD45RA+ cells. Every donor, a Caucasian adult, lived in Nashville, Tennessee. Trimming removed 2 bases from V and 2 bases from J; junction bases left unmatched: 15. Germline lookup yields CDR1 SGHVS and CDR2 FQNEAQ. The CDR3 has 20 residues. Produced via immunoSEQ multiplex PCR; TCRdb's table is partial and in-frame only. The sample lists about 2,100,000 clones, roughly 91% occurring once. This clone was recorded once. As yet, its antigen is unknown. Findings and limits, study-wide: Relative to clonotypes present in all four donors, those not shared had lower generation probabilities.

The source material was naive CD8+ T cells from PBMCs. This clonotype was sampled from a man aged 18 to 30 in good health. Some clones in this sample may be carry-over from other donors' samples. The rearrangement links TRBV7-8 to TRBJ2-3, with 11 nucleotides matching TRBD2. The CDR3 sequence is CASSLLGLAEVSDSTDTQYF. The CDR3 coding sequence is TGTGCCAGCAGCTTATTGGGACTAGCGGAAGTCTCGGATTCCACAGATACGCAGTATTTT.